Following are 4 T cell receptor beta chains from one sample sequenced in a study of blood T cell repertoires in COVID-19. The protocol was immunoSEQ multiplex PCR, while the TCRdb copy is restricted to in-frame clones and leaves out a portion. The sample has 250,000 or so clones; about nine tenths are singletons. Sequencing input: PBMCs or T cells enriched from blood (not recorded which). The source of these receptors is a woman aged 18-29 years who had recovered from COVID-19.

The gene calls are TRBV29-1 and TRBJ1-1, with TRBD1 identical over 7 bases. In germline, CDR1 is SQVTM, CDR2 ANQGSEA. The CDR3 is 14 residues long. V lost 7 bases and J lost 1; bases outside the gene matches: 9. The CDR3 loop is CSGTGAGGNTEAFF. The CDR3 DNA is TGCAGCGGTACAGGGGCCGGGGGGAACACTGAAGCTTTCTTT.

The chain recombines TRBV9 with TRBJ1-1; D possibly corresponds to TRBD1 (5 bases). With 0 bases removed from V and 5 bases from J, the gap between germline ends came to 14 bases. The CDR3 is made up of 15 amino acids. Germline loops: CDR1 SGDLS, CDR2 YYNGEE. CDR3 protein: CASSVVGGRDTEAFF. For the CDR3, the DNA is TGTGCCAGCAGCGTAGTCGGGGGTCGTGATACTGAAGCTTTCTTT.

This chain connects TRBV7-9 to TRBJ2-1; tentatively, D is TRBD1 (6 bases). The germline gives CDR1 SEHNR, CDR2 FQNEAQ (reference sequence). The CDR3 length is 14 residues. Trimming shortened V by 5 bases and J by 4 bases, and 12 bases separated the two germline ends. The CDR3 sequence: CASSVRTEYNEQFF. CDR3 sequence (DNA): TGTGCCAGCAGCGTACGGACAGAGTACAATGAGCAGTTCTTC.

This chain uses TRBV28 with TRBJ2-7; TRBD1 matches 7 bases. CDR3 length: 14 amino acids. From germline, CDR1 is MDHEN and CDR2 SYDVKM. V was clipped by 6 bases and J by 2 bases; unmatched bases: 7. The CDR3 DNA reads TGTGCCAGCAGCCGAAGGACAGGACCCTACGAGCAGTACTTC. Its protein is CASSRRTGPYEQYF.